This TCR beta chain was retrieved from a study of somatic mutations in cytotoxic T cells in rheumatoid arthritis. At the level of the study: Certain V beta antibody-stained T-cell populations, V beta1+ cells sequenced for TCRB among them, were flow-sorted to nearly 100% purity. The study's findings and limits: With approximately 66 patients examined, 7 or 8 had a largest CD8+ clone exceeding 20% of CD8+ cells.

About this clone itself: Its matching antigen is unknown.

CD4+ cells and CD8+ cells were each obtained through positive magnetic bead selection, and their purity was assessed by flow cytometry. Authors' methods: After comparison against published virus-specific TCRB sequences, only a few of the patient CD8+ clones larger than 1% turned out to match them. The assay was immunoSEQ multiplex PCR, and TCRdb's table has in-frame clones only and misses some. That table gives V, J and clone size, and the DNA gave D and trimming. The data show 15,000 to 20,000 clones, 80% seen once. Trimming left V 0 bases short and J 5 bases short, with 11 bases between. Germline values: CDR1 SEHNR, CDR2 FQNEAQ (reference sequence). CDR3 length: 14 amino acids.

The sample consisted of CD8+ T cells sorted from blood. V is TRBV7-9 and J is TRBJ2-7, with a tentative D call TRBD1 (5 bases). The TCR originated in an adult with rheumatoid arthritis. CDR3 sequence (DNA): TGTGCCAGCAGCTTAGCCAGGGTTGGTGACGAGCAGTACTTC. It codes for CASSLARVGDEQYF. Filled out from reference TRBV7-9 and TRBJ2-7, the complete variable domain reads DTGVSQNPRHKITKRGQNVTFRCDPISEHNRLYWYRQTLGQGPEFLTYFQNEAQLEKSRLLSDRFSAERPKGSFSTLEIQRTEQGDSAMYLCASSLARVGDEQYFGPGTRLTVT.